The 3 T cell receptor beta chains reported below all come from one sample, sequenced in a study of cytomegalovirus exposure and HLA in healthy donors. The PCR used 60 Vbeta and 13 Jbeta primers. Sequencing used immunoSEQ multiplex PCR; TCRdb keeps in-frame clones, though not all of them. The top ten hold under 5% of the sample, which has around 100,000 clones, over 75% seen once. Sequencing input: PBMCs. The receptors shown here come from a male donor in good health and CMV-seropositive.

The chain has TRBV18 and TRBJ2-3; tentatively, D is TRBD1 (5 bases). The V end lost 6 bases, the J end lost 2 bases, and 9 bases lay between the germline ends. From germline, CDR1 is KGHSH and CDR2 LQKENI. This CDR3 is 13 amino acids long. CDR3 region: CASSRDFTDTQYF. The CDR3 nucleotides read TGTGCCAGCTCCAGGGATTTCACAGATACGCAGTATTTT.

The chain joins TRBV7-2 to TRBJ2-7; D is undetermined. Germline V gives CDR1 SGHTA, CDR2 FQGNSA. The CDR3 length is 14 residues. Trimming pared 1 base from V and 5 bases from J, leaving 12 bases between. CDR3 nucleotide sequence: TGTGCCAGCAGCTTAGAGAGGCCCCCCGACGAGCAGTACTTC. The encoded protein is CASSLERPPDEQYF.

This chain uses TRBV5-4 with TRBJ1-1; D remains ambiguous. The length of the CDR3 is 14 residues. The V and J ends lost 4 bases and 0 bases respectively, with 10 bases between them. The germline V gene has CDR1 SGHNT and CDR2 YYREEE (reference sequence). CDR3 nucleotides: TGTGCCAGCAGCGACTGGAACATGAACACTGAAGCTTTCTTT. It yields the protein CASSDWNMNTEAFF.